This is a list of T cell receptor beta chains from one sample in a study of Ad26.COV2.S vaccination and SARS-CoV-2 variants. TCRdb's copy holds only in-frame clones and misses some; the assay was immunoSEQ multiplex PCR. Found here are approximately 410,000 clones, 92% of them singletons; the top ten hold about 1.7%. Sequencing used peripheral blood, obtained in a trial of Ad26.COV2.S vaccine versus placebo. The receptors originated from a person between 18 and 60 years old who received the Ad26.COV2.S COVID-19 vaccine or a placebo. Each CDR3 is given with its conserved first and last residue. Fields, in order: CDR3 DNA, CDR3 protein, V gene, J gene, clone size, D gene. A D gene is named only where the DNA matches it firmly. Clone size is stated in some rows and not others, as once, few, many or a class when expanded.

CDR3nt: TGCGCCAGCAGCCAAGTTCCGGGGTGGGGAAGCAATCAGCCCCAGCATTTT
CDR3aa: CASSQVPGWGSNQPQHF
v_gene: TRBV4-1
j_gene: TRBJ1-5
abundance: -
d_gene: -

CDR3nt: TGTGCCAGCTCGCCACAGGGGGGCGCGAACACCGGGGAGCTGTTTTTT
CDR3aa: CASSPQGGANTGELFF
v_gene: TRBV18
j_gene: TRBJ2-2
abundance: -
d_gene: TRBD1

CDR3nt: TGTGCCAGCAGCTTAGGTGACCGGCGTGACACTGAAGCTTTCTTT
CDR3aa: CASSLGDRRDTEAFF
v_gene: TRBV7-9
j_gene: TRBJ1-1
abundance: once
d_gene: -

CDR3nt: TGCGCCAGCAGCCAAGATGGGGCTAGCGGGGGGGCTAACGTCCTGACTTTC
CDR3aa: CASSQDGASGGANVLTF
v_gene: TRBV4-1
j_gene: TRBJ2-6
abundance: -
d_gene: TRBD2

CDR3nt: TGTGCCAGCAGCTTTAGACAGACGATGAATGGCTACACCTTC
CDR3aa: CASSFRQTMNGYTF
v_gene: TRBV5-4
j_gene: TRBJ1-2
abundance: -
d_gene: -

CDR3nt: TGTGCCAGTAGAAACAGGGGGATGGACACTGAAGCTTTCTTT
CDR3aa: CASRNRGMDTEAFF
v_gene: TRBV19
j_gene: TRBJ1-1
abundance: -
d_gene: TRBD1

CDR3nt: TGTGCCAGCAGCCCCGGAGGGGGGATTCCCTACGAGCAGTACTTC
CDR3aa: CASSPGGGIPYEQYF
v_gene: TRBV5-4
j_gene: TRBJ2-7
abundance: -
d_gene: -

CDR3nt: TGTGCCAGCAGCAGAGCTCGGTCCCAAAAAGAGACCCAGTACTTC
CDR3aa: CASSRARSQKETQYF
v_gene: TRBV7-8
j_gene: TRBJ2-5
abundance: -
d_gene: -

CDR3nt: TGTGCCAGCAGCCTCCTCGTCTCTGGAAACACCATATATTTT
CDR3aa: CASSLLVSGNTIYF
v_gene: TRBV6-2/TRBV6-3
j_gene: TRBJ1-3
abundance: -
d_gene: -

CDR3nt: TGTGCCAGCACCAAGGGGGACAGGGCCTACGAGCAGTACTTC
CDR3aa: CASTKGDRAYEQYF
v_gene: TRBV7-2
j_gene: TRBJ2-7
abundance: -
d_gene: TRBD1

CDR3nt: TGTGCCAGCAGTTTTGAGAGGCGGGAGCAGTACTTC
CDR3aa: CASSFERREQYF
v_gene: TRBV28
j_gene: TRBJ2-7
abundance: -
d_gene: -

CDR3nt: TGTGCCAGCAGCTTATCGAGACAGGGACCGGATACGCAGTATTTT
CDR3aa: CASSLSRQGPDTQYF
v_gene: TRBV7-2
j_gene: TRBJ2-3
abundance: -
d_gene: TRBD1

CDR3nt: TGTGCCAGCAGACCCCCCGGGACACGCCGGGTGACCGAGCAGTACTTC
CDR3aa: CASRPPGTRRVTEQYF
v_gene: TRBV28
j_gene: TRBJ2-7
abundance: -
d_gene: -

CDR3nt: TGTGCCAGCAGCACCTGGACGGCTCCCCCATCCTATGGCTACACCTTC
CDR3aa: CASSTWTAPPSYGYTF
v_gene: TRBV5-6
j_gene: TRBJ1-2
abundance: -
d_gene: -

CDR3nt: TGTGCCAGCAGCTTTTCAACCGCGGACAGAATCTATGGCTACACCTTC
CDR3aa: CASSFSTADRIYGYTF
v_gene: TRBV5-6
j_gene: TRBJ1-2
abundance: once
d_gene: -

CDR3nt: TGTGCCAGTAGTACGTCGAGGTTCTCGTTCCATGGCTACACCTTC
CDR3aa: CASSTSRFSFHGYTF
v_gene: TRBV19
j_gene: TRBJ1-2
abundance: -
d_gene: -

CDR3nt: TGTGCCAGCAGGGTCCCCGGGGACGAGCAGTACTTC
CDR3aa: CASRVPGDEQYF
v_gene: TRBV5-8
j_gene: TRBJ2-7
abundance: once
d_gene: -

CDR3nt: TGCGCCAGCAGTGACCGGGGACTGGGAGAGACCCAGTACTTC
CDR3aa: CASSDRGLGETQYF
v_gene: TRBV10-1
j_gene: TRBJ2-5
abundance: -
d_gene: -

CDR3nt: TGTGCCAGCAGCTGGGGCGGGGGCTACGAGCAGTACTTC
CDR3aa: CASSWGGGYEQYF
v_gene: TRBV7-2
j_gene: TRBJ2-7
abundance: -
d_gene: TRBD2

CDR3nt: TGTGCCAGCACCCAGGGACAGATAAATGAAAAACTGTTTTTT
CDR3aa: CASTQGQINEKLFF
v_gene: TRBV7-9
j_gene: TRBJ1-4
abundance: -
d_gene: TRBD1

CDR3nt: TGTGCCAGCAGCTTAGCCTGGCAGAATGAGCAGTTCTTC
CDR3aa: CASSLAWQNEQFF
v_gene: TRBV7-2
j_gene: TRBJ2-1
abundance: -
d_gene: -

CDR3nt: TGTGCCAGTAGAGTTAGCAGGTACACAGATACGCAGTATTTT
CDR3aa: CASRVSRYTDTQYF
v_gene: TRBV19
j_gene: TRBJ2-3
abundance: -
d_gene: -

CDR3nt: TGTGCCTGGAGACCAGGGGGCGAATCTCGCGCTTTCTTT
CDR3aa: CAWRPGGESRAFF
v_gene: TRBV30
j_gene: TRBJ1-1
abundance: -
d_gene: TRBD1

CDR3nt: TGTGCCAGCAGTCCTGAATTACTCCCAGGGGGCGGAGGATGGAGTGGGGCCAACGTCCTGACTTTC
CDR3aa: CASSPELLPGGGGWSGANVLTF
v_gene: TRBV6-6
j_gene: TRBJ2-6
abundance: -
d_gene: TRBD1

CDR3nt: TGTGCCAGCAGGAAGGACAGGGGGAGAACTGAAGCTTTCTTT
CDR3aa: CASRKDRGRTEAFF
v_gene: TRBV6-5
j_gene: TRBJ1-1
abundance: -
d_gene: TRBD1

CDR3nt: TGTGCCAGCAGCTTATCATTACGAGATGGCTACACCTTC
CDR3aa: CASSLSLRDGYTF
v_gene: TRBV7-2
j_gene: TRBJ1-2
abundance: -
d_gene: -

CDR3nt: TGTGCCAGCACCACCCGGGGGGGGGACACCATATATTTT
CDR3aa: CASTTRGGDTIYF
v_gene: TRBV7-9
j_gene: TRBJ1-3
abundance: -
d_gene: -

CDR3nt: TGTGCCAGCAGCCAAGTGGCCGGCTCTGGCTACACCTTC
CDR3aa: CASSQVAGSGYTF
v_gene: TRBV3-1/TRBV3-2
j_gene: TRBJ1-2
abundance: -
d_gene: -

CDR3nt: TGTGCCAGCAGTTTCCCGGGATACAATGAGCAGTTCTTC
CDR3aa: CASSFPGYNEQFF
v_gene: TRBV6-5
j_gene: TRBJ2-1
abundance: -
d_gene: -

CDR3nt: TGTGCCAGCAGTTACTCGGGAAGGGTGGGCACCGGGGAGCTGTTTTTT
CDR3aa: CASSYSGRVGTGELFF
v_gene: TRBV6-2/TRBV6-3
j_gene: TRBJ2-2
abundance: -
d_gene: -

CDR3nt: TGTGCCACCAGTGATTCTTCAATAGGGGAAGGCTACACCTTC
CDR3aa: CATSDSSIGEGYTF
v_gene: TRBV24-1
j_gene: TRBJ1-2
abundance: -
d_gene: -

CDR3nt: TGCGCCAGCAGCCAAGAACCGGGGACGTGGTACGAGCAGTACTTC
CDR3aa: CASSQEPGTWYEQYF
v_gene: TRBV4-3
j_gene: TRBJ2-7
abundance: -
d_gene: -

CDR3nt: TGTGCCAGCAGTGAGGGAGGACAGTTAGTACACATTCAGTACTTC
CDR3aa: CASSEGGQLVHIQYF
v_gene: TRBV6-1
j_gene: TRBJ2-4
abundance: -
d_gene: -

CDR3nt: TGTGCCAGCCCGCCAACCCATGACGAGCAGTACTTC
CDR3aa: CASPPTHDEQYF
v_gene: TRBV28
j_gene: TRBJ2-7
abundance: -
d_gene: -

CDR3nt: TGCAGCGTAGAACGCGGTGAGACCCAGTACTTC
CDR3aa: CSVERGETQYF
v_gene: TRBV20-1
j_gene: TRBJ2-5
abundance: -
d_gene: -

CDR3nt: TGTGCCAGCAGTTTATGGGTCACAGGGGGAAGTGAGCAGTTCTTC
CDR3aa: CASSLWVTGGSEQFF
v_gene: TRBV27
j_gene: TRBJ2-1
abundance: -
d_gene: TRBD1

CDR3nt: TGTGCCAGCAGTTTAGGCGCTAATTCACCCCTCCACTTT
CDR3aa: CASSLGANSPLHF
v_gene: TRBV27
j_gene: TRBJ1-6
abundance: once
d_gene: -

CDR3nt: TGTGCCAGCAGCCGGGCGGGGGATTATGAAAAACTGTTTTTT
CDR3aa: CASSRAGDYEKLFF
v_gene: TRBV27
j_gene: TRBJ1-4
abundance: -
d_gene: -

CDR3nt: TGTGCCAGCAGTAGGGGTGAGGGGGTCACAGATACGCAGTATTTT
CDR3aa: CASSRGEGVTDTQYF
v_gene: TRBV9
j_gene: TRBJ2-3
abundance: -
d_gene: -

CDR3nt: TGTGCCAGCAGTCCCGGGACAGGGGGGTCCGGGGAGCTGTTTTTT
CDR3aa: CASSPGTGGSGELFF
v_gene: TRBV6-2/TRBV6-3
j_gene: TRBJ2-2
abundance: -
d_gene: TRBD1

CDR3nt: TGTGCCAGCAGACCCTCCGGTGGATTGGGTTCACCCCTCCACTTT
CDR3aa: CASRPSGGLGSPLHF
v_gene: TRBV11-2
j_gene: TRBJ1-6
abundance: -
d_gene: -

CDR3nt: TGCGCCAGCAGCCAAGGGGGGACTAGCGGTTGGACCGGGGAGCTGTTTTTT
CDR3aa: CASSQGGTSGWTGELFF
v_gene: TRBV4-3
j_gene: TRBJ2-2
abundance: -
d_gene: TRBD2

CDR3nt: TGCGCCAGCAGCTCCACAGGGCCCTACGAGCAGTACTTC
CDR3aa: CASSSTGPYEQYF
v_gene: TRBV5-1
j_gene: TRBJ2-7
abundance: -
d_gene: -

CDR3nt: TGTGCCACCCGGGGCCCTAAACGAGATACGCAGTATTTT
CDR3aa: CATRGPKRDTQYF
v_gene: TRBV6-5
j_gene: TRBJ2-3
abundance: -
d_gene: -

CDR3nt: TGTGCCAGCAGCTTAGCGCGGGGGAAGTACCAAGAGACCCAGTACTTC
CDR3aa: CASSLARGKYQETQYF
v_gene: TRBV7-8
j_gene: TRBJ2-5
abundance: -
d_gene: TRBD2

CDR3nt: TGTGCCAGCTCACCAAAGGAAGGATTGGGTGAAAAACTGTTTTTT
CDR3aa: CASSPKEGLGEKLFF
v_gene: TRBV18
j_gene: TRBJ1-4
abundance: -
d_gene: -

CDR3nt: TGCAGCGTTAGTCAGGGGCCTCTGATGAACACTGAAGCTTTCTTT
CDR3aa: CSVSQGPLMNTEAFF
v_gene: TRBV29-1
j_gene: TRBJ1-1
abundance: -
d_gene: -

CDR3nt: TGCGCCAGCAGTGGTGGGACTAGCGTAGATACGCAGTATTTT
CDR3aa: CASSGGTSVDTQYF
v_gene: TRBV10-2
j_gene: TRBJ2-3
abundance: -
d_gene: TRBD2

CDR3nt: TGTGCCAGCAGACCAGGACAGCACTATAATTCACCCCTCCACTTT
CDR3aa: CASRPGQHYNSPLHF
v_gene: TRBV5-6
j_gene: TRBJ1-6
abundance: -
d_gene: -

CDR3nt: TGTGCCAGCAGCTTGAAAGCGAGTCAGCCCCAGCATTTT
CDR3aa: CASSLKASQPQHF
v_gene: TRBV11-2
j_gene: TRBJ1-5
abundance: -
d_gene: -

CDR3nt: TGTGCCAGCAGTTACTCAGACACTAACTATGGCTACACCTTC
CDR3aa: CASSYSDTNYGYTF
v_gene: TRBV6-5
j_gene: TRBJ1-2
abundance: -
d_gene: -

CDR3nt: TGTGCCAGCAGTTACTCTCCTGGGCGGGGCACCCTCTACGAGCAGTACTTC
CDR3aa: CASSYSPGRGTLYEQYF
v_gene: TRBV6-2/TRBV6-3
j_gene: TRBJ2-7
abundance: -
d_gene: -

CDR3nt: TGTGCCAGCAGTAGAACAGGGGGCTGGTTCTATGGCTACACCTTC
CDR3aa: CASSRTGGWFYGYTF
v_gene: TRBV6-5
j_gene: TRBJ1-2
abundance: -
d_gene: TRBD1

CDR3nt: TGTGCCAGCAGCGGATTGACCGGGGAGCTGTTTTTT
CDR3aa: CASSGLTGELFF
v_gene: TRBV9
j_gene: TRBJ2-2
abundance: -
d_gene: -

CDR3nt: TGCGCCAGCAGTCAATCAGCGCATAGCAATCAGCCCCAGCATTTT
CDR3aa: CASSQSAHSNQPQHF
v_gene: TRBV23-1
j_gene: TRBJ1-5
abundance: -
d_gene: -

CDR3nt: TGTGCCACCACCGCGCGGCAGGGGCCTAACACTGAAGCTTTCTTT
CDR3aa: CATTARQGPNTEAFF
v_gene: TRBV6-6
j_gene: TRBJ1-1
abundance: -
d_gene: -

CDR3nt: TGTGCCAGTAGTATTTTAAGGGGTTCCACTAATGAAAAACTGTTTTTT
CDR3aa: CASSILRGSTNEKLFF
v_gene: TRBV19
j_gene: TRBJ1-4
abundance: -
d_gene: -

CDR3nt: TGTGCCAGCATTGAGGGGTGGGAGTACTTC
CDR3aa: CASIEGWEYF
v_gene: TRBV14
j_gene: TRBJ2-7
abundance: few
d_gene: -